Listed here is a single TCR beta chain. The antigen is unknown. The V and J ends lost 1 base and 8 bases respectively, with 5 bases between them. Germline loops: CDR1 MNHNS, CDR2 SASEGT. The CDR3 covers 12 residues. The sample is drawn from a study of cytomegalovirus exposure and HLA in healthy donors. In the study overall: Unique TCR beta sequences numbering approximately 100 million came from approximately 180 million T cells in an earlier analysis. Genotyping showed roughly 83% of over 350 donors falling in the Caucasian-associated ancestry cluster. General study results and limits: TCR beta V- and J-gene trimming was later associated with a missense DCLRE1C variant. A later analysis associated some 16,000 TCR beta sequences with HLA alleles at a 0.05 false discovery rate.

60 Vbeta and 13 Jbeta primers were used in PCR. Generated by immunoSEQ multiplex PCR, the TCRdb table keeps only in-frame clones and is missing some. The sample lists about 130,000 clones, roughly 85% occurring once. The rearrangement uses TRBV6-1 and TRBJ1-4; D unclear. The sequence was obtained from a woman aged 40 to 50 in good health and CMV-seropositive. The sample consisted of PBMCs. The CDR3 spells CASSEGPEKLFF. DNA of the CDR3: TGTGCCAGCAGTGAAGGGCCAGAAAAACTGTTTTTT.